This T cell receptor (beta chain) was sequenced in a study of Ad26.COV2.S vaccination and SARS-CoV-2 variants (dated by TCRdb to 2020 to 2023). Context from the whole study: Vaccine-arm donors came from COV1001, a multicentre, randomized, double-blind, placebo-controlled phase I-IIa trial of Ad26.COV2.S in healthy adults. Dosing of Ad26.COV2.S was intramuscular, at either 5x10^10 or 1x10^11 viral particles, delivered as one shot or as two shots spaced 56 days apart. Sequencing of the TCRbeta repertoire served to evaluate the specificity and breadth of SARS-CoV-2-reactive T cell receptors following Ad26.COV2.S vaccination. The TCR-sequenced set comprised approximately 30 samples: around 20 Ad26.COV2.S vaccine recipients, 5 placebo recipients and 8 SARS-CoV-2 convalescent individuals. Trial participants were randomized into five groups of five, in which low-dose or high-dose Ad26.COV2.S was given once or twice, or placebo was given on both occasions. Investigators did not know the trial group allocation while performing experiments and assessing outcomes.

General findings and caveats noted by the study authors: Non-spike TCR breadth was comparable between vaccine and placebo recipients, consistent with the vaccine containing only spike. Substantial breadth of spike-specific CD8+ and CD4+ T cell responses was reported after vaccination. The study was not powered for comparison of responses between vaccine doses or regimens. Compared with placebo recipients, Ad26.COV2.S recipients showed higher spike-specific TCR breadth (P = 0.0014). It was noted by the authors that total T cell responses may have been underestimated by the TCR breadth and depth analyses.

According to the study, the label for this sample's treatment or condition signals: some 20 received Ad26.COV2.S at low or high dose, single or two shots; five or six received placebo; per-sample allocation not given. Repertoires of vaccine and placebo recipients were sequenced from samples collected on day 63 after the first injection. Cohort 1b enrolled fewer than 30 adults aged 18-55 years at a single site in Boston, USA, between 29 July and 7 August 2020. As a vaccine, Ad26.COV2.S was a replication-incompetent adenovirus type 26 vector that expressed a prefusion-stabilized SARS-CoV-2 spike protein derived from the original Wuhan strain. There are 18 amino acids in the CDR3, from cysteine to phenylalanine inclusive. The retained sequence is limited to the CDR3, 54 bases, with the frame set at the first base. The germline V gene supplies CDR1 ENHRY and CDR2 SYGVKD. The germline V and J ends show losses of 6 bases and 9 bases respectively, and no gene match explains 20 bases of the junction.

The immunoSEQ Assay was the method used to sequence TCRbeta CDR3 regions. After extraction, genomic DNA underwent amplification by bias-controlled multiplex PCR, followed by high-throughput sequencing. In the source study's methods: To quantify the absolute abundance of every unique TCRbeta CDR3 region, sequences were collapsed and filtered. T cell fraction was estimated by normalizing TCRbeta template counts to usable DNA, with usable DNA measured through amplification of reference genes found in all nucleated cells. Repertoire TCRs were annotated as SARS-CoV-2-specific by exact matching of V gene, CDR3 amino acid sequence and J gene to a known reactive TCR set. The reference SARS-CoV-2 TCR set was obtained from MIRA and was filtered for enrichment in COVID-19-positive ImmuneCODE repertoires, whereby public or cross-reactive TCRs were removed. Based on the MIRA antigens, annotated TCRs were further analysed at the level of specific ORF or position within ORF. Depth was the summed frequency of annotated unique rearrangements, while breadth was defined as annotated unique rearrangements over total unique productive rearrangements. Two-sided Wilcoxon rank-sum tests were used to compare TCR breadth between groups. The clones in this table, taken by TCRdb from immuneACCESS, are in-frame only. Not every clone is retained; where verified, under half of the shortfall comes from an unresolved V gene, and the cause of the rest is unknown. The V and J calls and clone size are taken from that table; D and trimming were inferred from the DNA. The sample table records approximately 450,000 clones; 90% of these occur just once. The biggest ten clones account for 9.5% to 15% of the sample.

With regard to this clone: Its specific antigen is unknown. There are no base qualities to consult, and no much larger clone falls within one base.

The input for sequencing was peripheral blood, taken in a trial of Ad26.COV2.S vaccine versus placebo. The receptor chain draws on TRBV10-3 and TRBJ1-6, and 7 junction bases match TRBD1. The receptor comes from a person aged 18-60 years who received the Ad26.COV2.S COVID-19 vaccine or a placebo. Here is the DNA: TGTGCCATCAGCCCGAGGAACAATAACAGGGGCTCGGGTTCACCCCTCCACTTT. Its protein product is CAISPRNNNRGSGSPLHF.